Shown below are 30 T cell receptor beta chains from a single sample sequenced in a study of blood T cell repertoires in COVID-19. The repertoire was sequenced with immunoSEQ multiplex PCR; TCRdb's copy has only in-frame clones and lacks some. Found here are 180,000 or so clones, roughly 83% of them singletons; the top ten hold 10% to 15%. What was sequenced was PBMCs or T cells enriched from blood (not recorded which). The source of these receptors is an older woman who had recovered from COVID-19.

The chain is built from TRBV24-1 and TRBJ1-1; D ambiguous. This CDR3 region has 13 residues. CDR1 is KGHDR, CDR2 SFDVKD, per germline. Trimming shortened V by 4 bases and J by 5 bases, and 10 bases separated the two germline ends. The DNA for the CDR3 is TGTGCCACCAGTGAAGCGGAGTGGACTGAAGCTTTCTTT. It yields the protein CATSEAEWTEAFF.

The chain couples TRBV3-1 (or the pseudogene TRBV3-2) to TRBJ2-1; 7 nucleotides agree with TRBD2. V gave up 3 bases and J gave up 9 bases; unmatched junction bases: 11. The CDR3 is 15 amino acids. In germline, CDR1 is LGHDT, CDR2 YNNKEL (reference sequence). CDR3 sequence (DNA): TGTGCCAGCAGCCACCGAGCGGGGCTTATTGTTGAGCAGTTCTTC. The encoded protein is CASSHRAGLIVEQFF.

The rearrangement links TRBV6-5 to TRBJ2-7; possibly TRBD1 for D (6 bases). The V and J ends lost 1 base and 3 bases respectively, with 10 bases between them. This CDR3 has 14 amino acids. CDR1 and CDR2 (germline): MNHEY, SVGAGI. The chain's CDR3 is CASSYFGQYYEQYF. DNA of the CDR3: TGTGCCAGCAGTTACTTCGGACAGTACTACGAGCAGTACTTC.

The V and J genes are TRBV6-5 and TRBJ2-7, with 9 bases aligning to TRBD2. Germline V gene data show CDR1 as MNHEY and CDR2 as SVGAGI. V lost 5 bases, J lost 0 bases, and 2 bases stayed unmatched. The length of the CDR3 is 14 residues. As DNA, the CDR3 is TGTGCCAGCAGTAGGACTAGCGACTCCTACGAGCAGTACTTC. Protein: CASSRTSDSYEQYF.

This clone was picked up a small number of times. The CDR3 region is CATSRAGQEETQYF. CDR3 sequence (DNA): TGTGCCACCAGCAGAGCGGGACAGGAGGAGACCCAGTACTTC. V is TRBV15 and J is TRBJ2-5; TRBD1 matches at 8 bases. The CDR3 contains 14 residues. V gave up 1 base and J gave up 5 bases; unmatched junction bases: 3. Germline V gene data show CDR1 as LNHNV and CDR2 as YYDKDF (reference sequence).

The CDR3 region is CASSPQRAPDTQYF. The CDR3 DNA follows: TGTGCCAGCAGTCCCCAGAGGGCGCCAGATACGCAGTATTTT. This chain joins TRBV2 and TRBJ2-3, with D perhaps TRBD2 (5 bases). V lost 5 bases to trimming and J lost 4 bases, with 13 bases between them. CDR3 size: 14 residues. Germline CDR1 SNHLY, CDR2 FYNNEI.

The V gene is TRBV27, the J gene TRBJ1-1; D perhaps matches TRBD1 (5 bases). Germline CDR1 and CDR2: MNHEY and SMNVEV (reference sequence). The CDR3 has 14 residues. The V end lost 7 bases, the J end lost 0 bases, and 12 bases lay between the germline ends. The CDR3 nucleotides read TGTGCCAGCACTACTGGGGGGATGAACACTGAAGCTTTCTTT. This encodes CASTTGGMNTEAFF.

The chain's CDR3 is CASSDVRTGGRNEQFF. The CDR3, as DNA: TGCGCCAGCAGTGATGTAAGGACAGGGGGGCGCAATGAGCAGTTCTTC. The chain links TRBV10-1 to TRBJ2-1, with TRBD1 matching over 10 bases. The CDR3 sequence is 16 residues long. Looked up from germline, CDR1 is WNHNN and CDR2 is SYGVQD (reference sequence). Trimming at V came to 3 bases and at J to 6 bases, leaving 8 bases not matched to a gene.

CDR3 region: CASSAASHPDEQYF. CDR3 nucleotides: TGTGCCAGTTCTGCGGCGAGCCACCCGGACGAGCAGTACTTC. The chain is built from TRBV28 and TRBJ2-7, with D unresolved. This CDR3 is 14 amino acids long. V dropped 9 bases and J dropped 5 bases, with 20 bases sitting between them. Germline lookup yields CDR1 MDHEN and CDR2 SYDVKM.

This clone was recorded once. V and J are TRBV6-5 and TRBJ2-2; D is uncertain. This CDR3 is built from 13 residues. V lost 6 bases, J lost 4 bases, and 9 bases lay in between. Germline CDR1 reads MNHEY; CDR2 reads SVGAGI. This CDR3 is CASSVPGTGELFF. Here the CDR3 DNA reads TGTGCCAGCAGCGTACCGGGCACCGGGGAGCTGTTTTTT.

This chain links TRBV7-2 with TRBJ1-2; unclear D gene. CDR3 length: 14 residues. Germline CDR1 and CDR2: SGHTA and FQGNSA. The ends were cut back, 1 base at V and 3 bases at J, with 9 bases in the middle. The CDR3 spells CASSLGVADYGYTF. CDR3 nucleotide sequence: TGTGCCAGCAGCTTAGGGGTGGCGGACTATGGCTACACCTTC.

The CDR3 sequence: CASSEARDRGLLSRGYTF. The DNA of the CDR3 is TGTGCCAGCAGTGAAGCTCGGGACAGGGGGCTCCTAAGCCGGGGCTACACCTTC. The gene calls are TRBV2 and TRBJ1-2, with 12 bases identical to TRBD1. This CDR3 has 18 amino acids. Trimming removed 0 bases from V and 8 bases from J; junction bases left unmatched: 13. Germline CDR1 is SNHLY and CDR2 is FYNNEI.

The chain joins TRBV6-6 to TRBJ1-4; weak D call: TRBD1 (5 bases). V was pared by 0 bases and J by 8 bases, with 13 bases between. Germline loops: CDR1 MNHNY, CDR2 SVGAGI (reference sequence). The CDR3 sequence is 15 residues long. The CDR3 nucleotides read TGTGCCAGCAGTTACTCGGAGACGGGGGTAGAAAAACTGTTTTTT. The encoded protein is CASSYSETGVEKLFF.

J is TRBJ2-3 and V is TRBV5-6; D is unclear. With 5 bases removed from V and 6 bases from J, the gap between germline ends came to 16 bases. This CDR3 comprises 14 residues. Germline V lookup: CDR1 SGHDT, CDR2 YYEEEE. The CDR3 nucleotides are TGTGCCAGCAGTTCGATGTATGGGCTTGATACGCAGTATTTT. Residues: CASSSMYGLDTQYF. The full variable domain, rest sourced from reference TRBV5-6 and TRBJ2-3, is DAGVTQSPTHLIKTRGQQVTLRCSPKSGHDTVSWYQQALGQGPQFIFQYYEEEERQRGNFPDRFSGHQFPNYSSELNVNALLLGDSALYLCASSSMYGLDTQYFGPGTRLTVL.

This clone was observed a handful of times. The chain links TRBV2 to TRBJ2-3, with 12 positions matching TRBD2. Per germline, CDR1 SNHLY and CDR2 FYNNEI. V was pared by 7 bases and J by 9 bases, with 11 bases of the junction left unmatched. The CDR3 runs 15 residues. Here the CDR3 DNA reads TGTGCCAGCACCCCTTCTAGCGGGGGGGCTGGCACGCAGTATTTT. Translation gives CASTPSSGGAGTQYF.

J is TRBJ2-3 and V is TRBV7-3; D is unclear. Trimming removed 5 bases at V and 0 bases at J, with 9 bases between. CDR3 size: 14 residues. The germline gives CDR1 SGHTA, CDR2 FQGTGA. The CDR3 bases are TGTGCCAGCAGCCCCGCGAGTAGCACAGATACGCAGTATTTT. It is translated as CASSPASSTDTQYF.

The V call is TRBV11-2, the J call TRBJ1-5, with TRBD1 matching over 8 bases. Germline V gives CDR1 SGHAT, CDR2 FQNNGV. The V gene end was trimmed by 6 bases and the J gene end by 4 bases; junction bases not matched to a gene: 8. This CDR3 contains 15 residues. CDR3 coding DNA: TGTGCCAGCAGTAAAGGGGGGACAGGAAATCAGCCCCAGCATTTT. Residues: CASSKGGTGNQPQHF.

The J gene is TRBJ2-2, the V gene TRBV11-2, with 8 bases matching TRBD1. This CDR3 has 14 residues. Germline V gives CDR1 SGHAT, CDR2 FQNNGV. V shed 1 base, J shed 6 bases, and the junction held 1 base outside the gene matches. For the CDR3, the DNA is TGTGCCAGCAGCTTAGCGGGACAGGCCGGGGAGCTGTTTTTT. Translated: CASSLAGQAGELFF.

The rearrangement uses TRBV19 and TRBJ2-1, with D maybe TRBD2 (6 bases). This CDR3 is 11 amino acids long. V lost 9 bases and J lost 7, with 10 bases in between. The germline gives CDR1 LNHDA, CDR2 SQIVND (reference sequence). This chain's CDR3 is CASRGRNEQFF. The CDR3 region has the DNA TGTGCCAGCCGGGGGAGGAATGAGCAGTTCTTC.

The sample holds a few counts of this clone. V and J are TRBV5-6 and TRBJ1-2; D is possibly TRBD1 (5 bases). This CDR3 is 13 amino acids long. V lost 6 bases and J 4 bases, leaving 13 bases between the germline ends. Germline V lookup: CDR1 SGHDT, CDR2 YYEEEE. The CDR3 protein is CASTGQGIYGYTF. The CDR3 region has the DNA TGTGCCAGCACCGGCCAGGGAATCTATGGCTACACCTTC.

This clone has only one observation. This chain uses TRBV7-9 with TRBJ1-4; D perhaps matches TRBD1 (5 bases). Germline V lookup: CDR1 SEHNR, CDR2 FQNEAQ (reference sequence). V shed 3 bases and J shed 4 bases, with 9 bases lying between them. The CDR3 spans 14 residues. CDR3: CASSFTQGNEKLFF. As DNA, the CDR3 is TGTGCCAGCAGCTTTACTCAGGGTAATGAAAAACTGTTTTTT.

The V and J genes are TRBV10-3 and TRBJ2-3; TRBD2 matches at 9 bases. With 2 bases clipped from V and 6 bases from J, the junction kept 12 bases outside the gene matches. This CDR3 is built from 17 residues. CDR1 is ENHRY and CDR2 is SYGVKD in the germline V gene. The CDR3 protein is CAISERVLAGGPDTQYF. For the CDR3, the DNA is TGTGCCATCAGTGAGCGGGTTTTGGCGGGGGGGCCGGATACGCAGTATTTT.

The rearrangement joins TRBV7-8 to TRBJ1-2; TRBD1 aligns across 7 bases. Germline CDR1 and CDR2: SGHVS and FQNEAQ. There are 17 residues in the CDR3. V gave up 0 bases and J gave up 2 bases; unmatched junction bases: 9. The CDR3 loop is CASSLAAQGIRNYGYTF. The CDR3 DNA follows: TGTGCCAGCAGCTTAGCAGCACAGGGGATAAGAAACTATGGCTACACCTTC.

This clone was seen a handful of times. This sequence joins TRBV2 and TRBJ2-7; 9 nucleotides align to TRBD2. This CDR3 region has 13 residues. Looked up from germline, CDR1 is SNHLY and CDR2 is FYNNEI. The V and J ends lost 7 bases and 7 bases, in that order; junction bases with no gene match: 8. The CDR3 nucleotides read TGTGCCAGCAAGGTCGCTAGCGGGAAGGAGCAGTACTTC. Residues: CASKVASGKEQYF.

This chain links TRBV19 with TRBJ1-2; no clear D. Germline loops: CDR1 LNHDA, CDR2 SQIVND (reference sequence). The CDR3 has 16 residues. The germline V and J ends were trimmed by 3 bases and 8 bases, with 22 bases remaining between them. DNA of the CDR3: TGTGCCAGTAGTATTCCGACGGGCTCTCCTTCGGGGGGCTACACCTTC. This translates into CASSIPTGSPSGGYTF. The whole variable domain, filled in from reference TRBV19 and TRBJ1-2, reads DGGITQSPKYLFRKEGQNVTLSCEQNLNHDAMYWYRQDPGQGLRLIYYSQIVNDFQKGDIAEGYSVSREKKESFPLTVTSAQKNPTAFYLCASSIPTGSPSGGYTFGSGTRLTVV.

The V call is TRBV5-4, the J call TRBJ2-7, with D possibly TRBD2 on 6 matching bases. From germline, CDR1 is SGHNT and CDR2 YYREEE (reference sequence). The V end was cut by 0 bases, the J end by 4 bases, with 14 bases between. This CDR3 spans 15 amino acids. As DNA, the CDR3 is TGTGCCAGCAGCTTGGTCGGGACTCGCTCGTACGAGCAGTACTTC. Its protein is CASSLVGTRSYEQYF.

Comment on this clone: The junction departs from germline at one end; a sequencing error may be responsible. The rearrangement links TRBV9 to TRBJ1-1; weak D call: TRBD1 (5 bases). The V gene's germline CDR1 is SGDLS and CDR2 YYNGEE. The CDR3 extends over 14 amino acids. The CDR3 here is CASSHSTVKTEAFF. The CDR3 DNA sequence: TGTGCCAGCAGCCACTCGACAGTGAAGACTGAAGCTTTCTTT.

The rearrangement joins TRBV10-3 to TRBJ2-7; 10 nucleotides align to TRBD2. The junction had 6 bases not matched to a gene; V was cut back by 2 bases and J by 2 bases. This CDR3 contains 16 residues. Germline loops: CDR1 ENHRY, CDR2 SYGVKD. CDR3 sequence (DNA): TGTGCCATCAGTGAGGGTCTAGCGGGAGCCGCCTACGAGCAGTACTTC. Translating gives CAISEGLAGAAYEQYF.

V usage is TRBV27 and J usage is TRBJ1-4, with D perhaps TRBD1 (6 bases). CDR1 is MNHEY and CDR2 is SMNVEV in the germline V gene (reference sequence). Trimming took off 6 bases at V and 1 base at J, with 15 bases between the two ends. CDR3 size: 16 residues. Here the CDR3 reads CASRSRLRGTNEKLFF. The CDR3 DNA reads as TGTGCCAGCAGATCGAGACTCAGGGGAACTAATGAAAAACTGTTTTTT. The variable domain in full, completed from reference TRBV27 and TRBJ1-4, reads EAQVTQNPRYLITVTGKKLTVTCSQNMNHEYMSWYRQDPGLGLRQIYYSMNVEVTDKGDVPEGYKVSRKEKRNFPLILESPSPNQTSLYFCASRSRLRGTNEKLFFGSGTQLSVL.

The genes are TRBV5-1 and TRBJ1-1; the D is unclear. Germline CDR1 SGHRS, CDR2 YFSETQ. This CDR3 spans 14 amino acids. V was cut by 6 bases and J by 2 bases, with 14 bases left in between. This chain's CDR3 is CASTSLPGNTEAFF. CDR3 DNA: TGCGCCAGCACCTCACTGCCGGGAAACACTGAAGCTTTCTTT.